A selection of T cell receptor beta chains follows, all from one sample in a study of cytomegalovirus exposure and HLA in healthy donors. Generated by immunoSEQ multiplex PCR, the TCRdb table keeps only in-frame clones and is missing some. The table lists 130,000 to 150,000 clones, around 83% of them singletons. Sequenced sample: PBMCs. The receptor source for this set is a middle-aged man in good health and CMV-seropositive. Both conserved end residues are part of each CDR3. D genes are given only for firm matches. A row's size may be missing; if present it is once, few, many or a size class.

CDR3 DNA: TGTGCCAGTAGCCGGGGACAGCCGAACACTGAAGCTTTCTTT; CDR3 protein: CASSRGQPNTEAFF; V gene: TRBV19; clone size: NA; J gene: TRBJ1-1; D gene: TRBD1
CDR3 DNA: TGTGCCAGCGGGGAGCGGTCGTTTAGCACAGATACGCAGTATTTT; CDR3 protein: CASGERSFSTDTQYF; V gene: TRBV7-2; clone size: NA; J gene: TRBJ2-3; D gene: NA
CDR3 DNA: TGCAGCGTTAGGGGAGGGGGACGGGACACTGAAGCTTTCTTT; CDR3 protein: CSVRGGGRDTEAFF; V gene: TRBV29-1; clone size: NA; J gene: TRBJ1-1; D gene: NA
CDR3 DNA: TGTGCCAGCAGCCAAGACGGGTCGTACGGGGAGCTGTTTTTT; CDR3 protein: CASSQDGSYGELFF; V gene: TRBV4-2; clone size: once; J gene: TRBJ2-2; D gene: NA
CDR3 DNA: TGCGCCAGCAGTCCGACAGGGGGTCGAACAGATACGCAGTATTTT; CDR3 protein: CASSPTGGRTDTQYF; V gene: TRBV4-1; clone size: NA; J gene: TRBJ2-3; D gene: TRBD1
CDR3 DNA: TGTGCCAGCAGTCCGGGAAAGGGGGACGGCTACACCTTC; CDR3 protein: CASSPGKGDGYTF; V gene: TRBV2; clone size: NA; J gene: TRBJ1-2; D gene: NA
CDR3 DNA: TGCGCCAGCAGCCCAGGGTTTGGCTCTGGAAACACCATATATTTT; CDR3 protein: CASSPGFGSGNTIYF; V gene: TRBV5-1; clone size: NA; J gene: TRBJ1-3; D gene: NA
CDR3 DNA: TGTGCCAGCAGCTTGGTCGGGGGTCGAGATACGCAGTATTTT; CDR3 protein: CASSLVGGRDTQYF; V gene: TRBV5-6; clone size: NA; J gene: TRBJ2-3; D gene: NA
CDR3 DNA: TGTGCCAGCAGCGGGGGGGGCCCGGAGACCCAGTACTTC; CDR3 protein: CASSGGGPETQYF; V gene: TRBV9; clone size: NA; J gene: TRBJ2-5; D gene: NA
CDR3 DNA: TGTGCCAGCAGAGAACGAACAGGGTTCGAGCAGTACTTC; CDR3 protein: CASRERTGFEQYF; V gene: TRBV6-5; clone size: NA; J gene: TRBJ2-7; D gene: NA
CDR3 DNA: TGTGCCAGCAGCTTAGGAAGTACGGTTTCCTACGAGCAGTACTTC; CDR3 protein: CASSLGSTVSYEQYF; V gene: TRBV7-2; clone size: few; J gene: TRBJ2-7; D gene: NA
CDR3 DNA: TGCGCCAGCAGCCCAGACAGGGGTTCCGGGGAGCTGTTTTTT; CDR3 protein: CASSPDRGSGELFF; V gene: TRBV5-1; clone size: once; J gene: TRBJ2-2; D gene: TRBD1
CDR3 DNA: TGTGCCAGCAGCGTCCCGGGACAGGGAACGGCCGTTAAGGATAGGGTTAACACTGAAGCTTTCTTT; CDR3 protein: CASSVPGQGTAVKDRVNTEAFF; V gene: TRBV21-1; clone size: NA; J gene: TRBJ1-1; D gene: NA
CDR3 DNA: TGTGCCAGCAGCCCCCGACAGGGCAGCAATCAGCCCCAGCATTTT; CDR3 protein: CASSPRQGSNQPQHF; V gene: TRBV5-5; clone size: NA; J gene: TRBJ1-5; D gene: TRBD1
CDR3 DNA: TGCGCCAGCAGCTTGGGCCGGGCCCCTAGCGGGGCTGGGATCTACGAGCAGTACTTC; CDR3 protein: CASSLGRAPSGAGIYEQYF; V gene: TRBV5-1; clone size: once; J gene: TRBJ2-7; D gene: TRBD2
CDR3 DNA: TGCGCCAGCAGCCCCTCGATAGCGGGAAGAGAGCAGTACTTC; CDR3 protein: CASSPSIAGREQYF; V gene: TRBV5-1; clone size: NA; J gene: TRBJ2-7; D gene: TRBD2
CDR3 DNA: TGTGCCAGTAGCGCAACTACAGGGGCGAACACTGAAGCTTTCTTT; CDR3 protein: CASSATTGANTEAFF; V gene: TRBV5-6; clone size: NA; J gene: TRBJ1-1; D gene: TRBD1
CDR3 DNA: TGTGCCACCAGCAGAGATCTGAATGAAAAACTGTTTTTT; CDR3 protein: CATSRDLNEKLFF; V gene: TRBV15; clone size: once; J gene: TRBJ1-4; D gene: NA
CDR3 DNA: TGTGCCAGCAGCTCCCAGGGTCGGAATGAGCAGTTCTTC; CDR3 protein: CASSSQGRNEQFF; V gene: TRBV7-2; clone size: NA; J gene: TRBJ2-1; D gene: NA
CDR3 DNA: TGTGCCAGTAGTATTCCGCGGTTAGTAGCGGGAGTCGGCGGGGAGCTGTTTTTT; CDR3 protein: CASSIPRLVAGVGGELFF; V gene: TRBV19; clone size: NA; J gene: TRBJ2-2; D gene: TRBD2
CDR3 DNA: TGTGCCAGCAGTGAACAGGGGAACAACTATGGCTACACCTTC; CDR3 protein: CASSEQGNNYGYTF; V gene: TRBV2; clone size: NA; J gene: TRBJ1-2; D gene: NA
CDR3 DNA: TGTGCCAGCAGCCTGACTTGGTTCACCGGGGAGCTGTTTTTT; CDR3 protein: CASSLTWFTGELFF; V gene: TRBV11-3; clone size: once; J gene: TRBJ2-2; D gene: NA
CDR3 DNA: TGTGCCTCAGGACAGTTGGGCTCCTACGAGCAGTACTTC; CDR3 protein: CASGQLGSYEQYF; V gene: TRBV19; clone size: NA; J gene: TRBJ2-7; D gene: NA
CDR3 DNA: TGTGCCTGGACTAGCGGGATTACCTCCTACGAGCAGTACTTC; CDR3 protein: CAWTSGITSYEQYF; V gene: TRBV30; clone size: few; J gene: TRBJ2-7; D gene: TRBD2
CDR3 DNA: TGTGCCAGCAGCGTAGACGGGAATTCAGGAAACACCATATATTTT; CDR3 protein: CASSVDGNSGNTIYF; V gene: TRBV9; clone size: NA; J gene: TRBJ1-3; D gene: NA
CDR3 DNA: TGTGCCAGCAGCAGGACAGGGGGTGGGGACGAGCAGTACTTC; CDR3 protein: CASSRTGGGDEQYF; V gene: TRBV7-9; clone size: NA; J gene: TRBJ2-7; D gene: TRBD1
CDR3 DNA: TGTTCCAGCAGCTTCAGGGCCAGCTCTGGGGCCAACGTCCTGACTTTC; CDR3 protein: CSSSFRASSGANVLTF; V gene: TRBV7-9; clone size: NA; J gene: TRBJ2-6; D gene: NA
CDR3 DNA: TGCGCCAGCAGCTACCGGGACCCGGCGGGGTATGGCTACACCTTC; CDR3 protein: CASSYRDPAGYGYTF; V gene: TRBV4-1; clone size: once; J gene: TRBJ1-2; D gene: NA
CDR3 DNA: TGTGCCAGCAGCGCGACTAGCGGGAGAGACGGGGAGCTGTTTTTT; CDR3 protein: CASSATSGRDGELFF; V gene: TRBV9; clone size: NA; J gene: TRBJ2-2; D gene: TRBD2
CDR3 DNA: TGTGCCAGCAGCGTAGGGCCCGGAGGACAGCAAACTAGCTCTGGGGCCAACGTCCTGACTTTC; CDR3 protein: CASSVGPGGQQTSSGANVLTF; V gene: TRBV9; clone size: few; J gene: TRBJ2-6; D gene: NA
CDR3 DNA: TGTGCCAGTAGCGCCGGGTCCTTCGGTGGGGGGGAGTACTTC; CDR3 protein: CASSAGSFGGGEYF; V gene: TRBV19; clone size: NA; J gene: TRBJ2-7; D gene: TRBD2
CDR3 DNA: TGTGCCAGCAGTAGAACTTACACCCGGGACAGGGCTAACACTGAAGCTTTCTTT; CDR3 protein: CASSRTYTRDRANTEAFF; V gene: TRBV2; clone size: NA; J gene: TRBJ1-1; D gene: TRBD1
CDR3 DNA: TGTGCCAGCAAAAGCGATCCCAGCACAGATACGCAGTATTTT; CDR3 protein: CASKSDPSTDTQYF; V gene: TRBV7-9; clone size: once; J gene: TRBJ2-3; D gene: NA
CDR3 DNA: TGTGCCAGCAGCTCAGCGGACAGGGGGTATGGCTACACCTTC; CDR3 protein: CASSSADRGYGYTF; V gene: TRBV7-9; clone size: NA; J gene: TRBJ1-2; D gene: TRBD1
CDR3 DNA: TGTGCCAGCAGGTGGGCGGGATGGGGCACAGATACGCAGTATTTT; CDR3 protein: CASRWAGWGTDTQYF; V gene: TRBV2; clone size: NA; J gene: TRBJ2-3; D gene: NA
CDR3 DNA: TGTGCCAGCAGCCCTGGACCTCTCGGGGTTGCCTACGAGCAGTACTTC; CDR3 protein: CASSPGPLGVAYEQYF; V gene: TRBV5-4; clone size: NA; J gene: TRBJ2-7; D gene: NA
CDR3 DNA: TGTGCCAGCAGCTTGTACAGGGGGTTATTCTCTGGAAACACCATATATTTT; CDR3 protein: CASSLYRGLFSGNTIYF; V gene: TRBV5-6; clone size: NA; J gene: TRBJ1-3; D gene: TRBD1
CDR3 DNA: TGTGCCAGCAGCTTATTACTAGCCCACGAGCAGTACTTC; CDR3 protein: CASSLLLAHEQYF; V gene: TRBV11-1; clone size: NA; J gene: TRBJ2-7; D gene: NA
CDR3 DNA: TGTGCCAGCAGTGAATATGCCAGGGGGTCTGGGGCCAACGTCCTGACTTTC; CDR3 protein: CASSEYARGSGANVLTF; V gene: TRBV25-1; clone size: NA; J gene: TRBJ2-6; D gene: TRBD1
CDR3 DNA: TGTGCCAGCAGCTTAAAGGGCGGGAGCTCCTACAATGAGCAGTTCTTC; CDR3 protein: CASSLKGGSSYNEQFF; V gene: TRBV7-3; clone size: NA; J gene: TRBJ2-1; D gene: TRBD2
CDR3 DNA: TGTGCCAGCAGCCGAACCCGCTGGCTCAGGGCCCAGTACTTC; CDR3 protein: CASSRTRWLRAQYF; V gene: TRBV7-8; clone size: NA; J gene: TRBJ2-5; D gene: NA
CDR3 DNA: TGTGCCATCAGTGATCCCGGGGGTCCCAAGGGGGAGACCCAGTACTTC; CDR3 protein: CAISDPGGPKGETQYF; V gene: TRBV10-3; clone size: NA; J gene: TRBJ2-5; D gene: NA
CDR3 DNA: TGTGCCAGCAGACTGGGACTTTACACAGATACGCAGTATTTT; CDR3 protein: CASRLGLYTDTQYF; V gene: TRBV5-4; clone size: NA; J gene: TRBJ2-3; D gene: NA
CDR3 DNA: TGCGCCAGCAGCCGGGGGACGGGTCAAGAGACCCAGTACTTC; CDR3 protein: CASSRGTGQETQYF; V gene: TRBV5-1; clone size: NA; J gene: TRBJ2-5; D gene: NA
CDR3 DNA: TGCGCCAGCACCTCCTTAGACAGCCCAAGACTTCTGCGTAAGCAGTTCTTC; CDR3 protein: CASTSLDSPRLLRKQFF; V gene: TRBV10-2; clone size: NA; J gene: TRBJ2-1; D gene: NA
CDR3 DNA: TGTGCCAGCTGGACAGGGGGATCCACCGGGGAGCTGTTTTTT; CDR3 protein: CASWTGGSTGELFF; V gene: TRBV6-5; clone size: NA; J gene: TRBJ2-2; D gene: TRBD1
CDR3 DNA: TGTGCCAGCAGCTTCCGACAGGGGGCAAACTATGGCTACACCTTC; CDR3 protein: CASSFRQGANYGYTF; V gene: TRBV7-2; clone size: NA; J gene: TRBJ1-2; D gene: TRBD1
CDR3 DNA: TGTGCCAGCGGAGAACAGGCGGGAAAGACCCAGTACTTC; CDR3 protein: CASGEQAGKTQYF; V gene: TRBV7-3; clone size: NA; J gene: TRBJ2-5; D gene: NA
CDR3 DNA: TGTGCCAGCAGCCCTGGGGGGTCTGGGGCCAACGTCCTGACTTTC; CDR3 protein: CASSPGGSGANVLTF; V gene: TRBV7-3; clone size: NA; J gene: TRBJ2-6; D gene: NA
CDR3 DNA: TGTGCCAGCAGCCGAGAAGGGACAGGGTTGTTCTTT; CDR3 protein: CASSREGTGLFF; V gene: TRBV7-2; clone size: NA; J gene: TRBJ1-1; D gene: TRBD1
CDR3 DNA: TGTGCCACCAGCAGAGGGATAGGACAGGGGATTGTAGGCACTGAAGCTTTCTTT; CDR3 protein: CATSRGIGQGIVGTEAFF; V gene: TRBV15; clone size: NA; J gene: TRBJ1-1; D gene: TRBD1
CDR3 DNA: TGTGCCAGCAGCTCCGGGACAGGGCTTGTCTACACCTTC; CDR3 protein: CASSSGTGLVYTF; V gene: TRBV5-6; clone size: few; J gene: TRBJ1-2; D gene: TRBD1
CDR3 DNA: TGTGCCAGCAGCTTCGGAGGGTACGCTGGCTACACCTTC; CDR3 protein: CASSFGGYAGYTF; V gene: TRBV7-6; clone size: NA; J gene: TRBJ1-2; D gene: NA